These T cell receptor beta chains were read from a single sample in a study of blood T cell repertoires in COVID-19. Sequencing used immunoSEQ multiplex PCR; TCRdb keeps in-frame clones, though not all of them. This repertoire shows about 230,000 clones, around 84% found once; its top ten account for more than 9%. The sequencing input was peripheral blood. The receptor source for this set is a man in his fifties or sixties with COVID-19, enrolled during active disease. The CDR3 runs from the conserved cysteine through the conserved F or W. The order of the fields is J gene, D gene, V gene, clone size, CDR3 DNA, CDR3 protein. A D gene is named only where the DNA matches it firmly. Part of the rows lack a size; the others show once, few, many or a class for expanded clones.

TRBJ2-4	TRBD1	TRBV5-1	.	TGCGCCAGCAGCGCAGGGACAGGGGGCACCTTAGCCAAAAACATTCAGTACTTC	CASSAGTGGTLAKNIQYF
TRBJ2-3	.	TRBV25-1	.	TGTGCCAGCAGGTCCCTCGAGATGTCGCAGTATTTT	CASRSLEMSQYF
TRBJ1-6	TRBD1	TRBV6-5	.	TGTGCCACCCAAACAGGGGACAATAATTCACCCCTCCACTTT	CATQTGDNNSPLHF
TRBJ2-2	.	TRBV27	.	TGTGCCAGCAGTTTACGGGTTTACACCGGGGAGCTGTTTTTT	CASSLRVYTGELFF
TRBJ2-2	TRBD2	TRBV7-2	.	TGTGCCAGCAGCCGGACTAGCGGGGTTGGGACCGGGGAGCTGTTTTTT	CASSRTSGVGTGELFF
TRBJ2-7	.	TRBV2	.	TGTGCCAGCAGTGTGGAGGAAACCTACGAGCAGTACTTC	CASSVEETYEQYF
TRBJ1-2	TRBD1	TRBV7-2	.	TGTGCCAGCAGCTTAGGGGGGACAGGCGTTATCTATGGCTACACCTTC	CASSLGGTGVIYGYTF
TRBJ1-1	.	TRBV2	.	TGTGCCAGCAGTGAAGCTGGGGCGAACACTGAAGCTTTCTTT	CASSEAGANTEAFF
TRBJ1-5	.	TRBV27	few	TGTGCCAGCAGTTTAGCGGCAGGGCACAATCAGCCCCAGCATTTT	CASSLAAGHNQPQHF
TRBJ1-5	TRBD1	TRBV6-6	.	TGTGCCAGCAGTGGATCCGGGACAGGGGCCTATCAGCCCCAGCATTTT	CASSGSGTGAYQPQHF
TRBJ2-7	TRBD2	TRBV27	once	TGTGCCAGCAGTATGGGACTAGCGGGGGGTACCACCTACGAGCAGTACTTC	CASSMGLAGGTTYEQYF